Shown below are 15 T cell receptor beta chains from a single sample sequenced in a study of blood T cell repertoires in COVID-19. Profiling relied on immunoSEQ multiplex PCR, and the TCRdb table lists in-frame clones only, not all of them. The table records tens of thousands of clones, about 91% of them present only once. The sequenced sample consisted of peripheral blood. The source is a woman aged 60-75 years with active COVID-19.

The gene calls are TRBV10-3 and TRBJ1-3; 10 bases match TRBD1. CDR3 size: 16 residues. Germline V gene sequence: CDR1 ENHRY, CDR2 SYGVKD. The V segment lost 6 bases and the J segment 0 bases; nucleotides outside the gene matches: 5. CDR3 protein: CAIRGQGLSSGNTIYF. CDR3 in DNA: TGTGCCATCAGGGGACAGGGGCTGAGCTCTGGAAACACCATATATTTT.

This rearrangement joins TRBV5-1 to TRBJ1-1, with 7 bases lining up with TRBD1. The CDR3 consists of 13 residues. CDR1 SGHRS and CDR2 YFSETQ come from the germline V gene. V lost 4 bases to trimming and J lost 3 bases; unmatched junction nucleotides: 3. The CDR3: CASSADRDTEAFF. The DNA for the CDR3 is TGCGCCAGCAGCGCTGACAGGGACACTGAAGCTTTCTTT.

Only a few counts were recorded for this clone. The chain couples TRBV3-1 (or the pseudogene TRBV3-2) to TRBJ1-1; D is ambiguous. Between the trimmed V and J ends, which lost 3 bases and 7 bases, there was a span of 6 bases. The CDR3 is 11 residues long. Germline CDR1 reads LGHDT; CDR2 reads YNNKEL (reference sequence). CDR3 in DNA: TGTGCCAGCAGCCAGGGCAGTGAAGCTTTCTTT. Translating gives CASSQGSEAFF.

The chain carries TRBV3-1 (or the pseudogene TRBV3-2) and TRBJ1-1, with TRBD1 matching over 7 bases. Germline CDR1 reads LGHDT; CDR2 reads YNNKEL (reference sequence). Trimming took 1 base from V and 2 from J; bases not matched to a gene: 4. There are 15 residues in the CDR3. CDR3 protein: CASSQGRQGNTEAFF. The CDR3 DNA reads TGTGCCAGCAGCCAAGGTCGACAGGGAAACACTGAAGCTTTCTTT.

This chain connects TRBV29-1 to TRBJ2-3; 7 bases are a match to TRBD2. This CDR3 has 14 residues. Germline CDR1 SQVTM, CDR2 ANQGSEA. V trimming: 3 bases; J trimming: 1 base; junction bases outside the gene matches: 4. The CDR3 nucleotides read TGCAGCGTTGAGACGGCGGGGGGCACAGATACGCAGTATTTT. This encodes CSVETAGGTDTQYF.

This clone was seen only a few times. This chain joins TRBV4-3 and TRBJ2-1, with 10 bases fitting TRBD2. The CDR3 covers 18 residues. V lost 2 bases and J lost 1; bases outside the gene matches: 8. Looked up from germline, CDR1 is LGHNA and CDR2 is YSLEER. CDR3 in amino acids: CASSQLAGEFSSYNEQFF. In nucleotides, the CDR3 is TGCGCCAGCAGCCAACTAGCGGGGGAATTTAGTTCCTACAATGAGCAGTTCTTC.

The chain is built from TRBV7-9 and TRBJ2-2; 11 nucleotides line up with TRBD2. The V and J ends lost 5 bases and 5 bases, in that order; junction bases with no gene match: 7. The CDR3 is 16 amino acids. The germline V gene has CDR1 SEHNR and CDR2 FQNEAQ (reference sequence). CDR3 sequence (DNA): TGTGCCAGCAGCACTAGCGGGGGCCGGGGGACCGGGGAGCTGTTTTTT. It codes for CASSTSGGRGTGELFF.

The genes are TRBV2 and TRBJ2-2; D is perhaps TRBD2 (7 bases). Germline assignment: CDR1 SNHLY and CDR2 FYNNEI. Deletions cut 6 bases from V and 0 bases from J, with 14 bases between. The CDR3 totals 16 residues. CDR3: CASRGGRTANTGELFF. As DNA, the CDR3 is TGTGCCAGCAGGGGGGGGCGGACGGCGAACACCGGGGAGCTGTTTTTT. Using reference TRBV2 and TRBJ2-2 for the parts outside the CDR3, the full variable domain is EPEVTQTPSHQVTQMGQEVILRCVPISNHLYFYWYRQILGQKVEFLVSFYNNEISEKSEIFDDQFSVERPDGSNFTLKIRSTKLEDSAMYFCASRGGRTANTGELFFGEGSRLTVL.

The V and J genes are TRBV12-5 and TRBJ2-6; 7 bases line up with TRBD1. CDR1 is LGHNT, CDR2 FRNRAP, per germline. With 5 bases clipped from V and 1 base from J, the junction kept 11 bases outside the gene matches. The CDR3 is 18 amino acids. CDR3 nucleotide sequence: TGTGCTAGTGGTAACGCCCGGGACAGTCTATCTGGGGCCAACGTCCTGACTTTC. Amino acid sequence: CASGNARDSLSGANVLTF.

This sequence joins TRBV27 and TRBJ2-5; D uncertain. The germline V gene has CDR1 MNHEY and CDR2 SMNVEV (reference sequence). This CDR3 is built from 14 residues. Trimming shortened V by 2 bases and J by 6 bases, and 13 bases separated the two germline ends. CDR3 sequence: CASSLRIGSQTQYF. The CDR3 DNA sequence: TGTGCCAGCAGTTTAAGGATCGGGTCGCAGACCCAGTACTTC.

This clone showed up just once. The chain uses TRBV5-1 and TRBJ2-2; D is undetermined. CDR1 is SGHRS and CDR2 is YFSETQ in the germline V gene. This CDR3 has 16 residues. Between the trimmed V and J ends, which lost 0 bases and 2 bases, there was a span of 11 bases. The CDR3 bases are TGCGCCAGCAGCTTGGAAGGAGTAGTAAACACCGGGGAGCTGTTTTTT. This encodes CASSLEGVVNTGELFF. The variable domain in full, with the rest retrieved from reference TRBV5-1 and TRBJ2-2, is KAGVTQTPRYLIKTRGQQVTLSCSPISGHRSVSWYQQTPGQGLQFLFEYFSETQRNKGNFPGRFSGRQFSNSRSEMNVSTLELGDSALYLCASSLEGVVNTGELFFGEGSRLTVL.

This sequence joins TRBV7-9 and TRBJ2-1; a possible D gene is TRBD2 (5 bases). The CDR3 has 15 residues. The V end was cut by 5 bases, the J end by 0 bases, with 11 bases between. In germline, CDR1 is SEHNR, CDR2 FQNEAQ (reference sequence). CDR3 sequence: CASSPREGSYNEQFF. CDR3 sequence (DNA): TGTGCCAGCAGCCCCCGGGAAGGCTCCTACAATGAGCAGTTCTTC.

The chain has TRBV6-1 and TRBJ1-2; tentative D call: TRBD1 (5 bases). Germline assignment: CDR1 MNHNS and CDR2 SASEGT. V was shortened by 2 bases and J by 4 bases, with 23 bases between the two germline ends. The CDR3 covers 18 residues. The DNA for the CDR3 is TGTGCCAGCAGTGAATCCTCGGGGGGGGTCGGTTTCCCCTATGGCTACACCTTC. Translation gives CASSESSGGVGFPYGYTF.

This clone has only a few counts. The chain has TRBV3-1 (or the pseudogene TRBV3-2) and TRBJ1-2, with D perhaps matching TRBD1 (6 bases). The CDR3 loop spans 14 amino acids. The V and J ends lost 4 bases and 6 bases respectively, with 15 bases between them. Looked up from germline, CDR1 is LGHDT and CDR2 is YNNKEL (reference sequence). The CDR3 nucleotides are TGTGCCAGCAGCCTTGAGGGGACATTCCATGGCTACACCTTC. This codes for CASSLEGTFHGYTF.

The chain recombines TRBV19 with TRBJ1-1; D unclear. CDR1 is LNHDA and CDR2 is SQIVND in the germline V gene (reference sequence). The ends were cut back, 6 bases at V and 1 base at J, with 12 bases in the middle. This CDR3 comprises 14 residues. CDR3 sequence (DNA): TGTGCCAGTAGCCCCGGACTGCCGAACACTGAAGCTTTCTTT. It yields the protein CASSPGLPNTEAFF.